Shown below are 20 T cell receptor beta chains from a single sample sequenced in a study of identifying expanded T cells in peripheral blood (dated by TCRdb to about 2019). Library preparation employed the immunoSEQ multiplex PCR assay. What TCRdb holds here is the immuneACCESS table cut down to in-frame rearrangements. Part of the clones is not present; checked against another copy, under half of the missing clones reflect an unresolved V gene, and the others are unexplained. In all, the sample holds tens of thousands of clones, and 88% of those were seen once. The leading ten clones occupy 3% to 4% of the sample. What was sequenced was blood. The receptors derive from a person aged 18 to 75 in good health.

The CDR3 is CASSQVNEQFF. The CDR3 nucleotides are TGTGCCAGCAGCCAAGTCAATGAGCAGTTCTTC. The V gene is TRBV14, the J gene TRBJ2-1; D is ambiguous. Germline V CDR1 and CDR2: SGHDN, FVKESK. The CDR3 has 11 residues. V lost 1 base and J lost 6, with 1 base in between.

The V and J genes are TRBV6-1 and TRBJ2-1; D is possibly TRBD1 or TRBD2 (6 bases each). V lost 1 base, J lost 7 bases, and 17 bases lay in between. The V gene's germline CDR1 is MNHNS and CDR2 SASEGT. This CDR3 is 16 amino acids long. The CDR3 reads CASSEVGGWSRNEQFF. DNA for the CDR3: TGTGCCAGCAGTGAAGTAGGGGGGTGGAGCCGTAATGAGCAGTTCTTC.

The rearrangement uses TRBV19 and TRBJ2-7; a weak D match, TRBD2 (5 bases). This CDR3 comprises 14 residues. Germline CDR1 LNHDA, CDR2 SQIVND (reference sequence). V was cut by 3 bases and J by 6 bases, with 15 bases left in between. CDR3 protein: CASSMRASEGEQYF. The CDR3 DNA reads TGTGCCAGTAGTATGCGGGCCTCCGAGGGCGAGCAGTACTTC. The variable domain in full, with the rest retrieved from reference TRBV19 and TRBJ2-7, is DGGITQSPKYLFRKEGQNVTLSCEQNLNHDAMYWYRQDPGQGLRLIYYSQIVNDFQKGDIAEGYSVSREKKESFPLTVTSAQKNPTAFYLCASSMRASEGEQYFGPGTRLTVT.

In nucleotides, the CDR3 is TGTGCCAGCAGTTTAAACCGGGGGGGCTGGGGTAACGAGCAGTACTTC. Protein: CASSLNRGGWGNEQYF. The rearrangement joins TRBV28 to TRBJ2-7, with 8 bases aligning to TRBD2. The CDR3 sequence is 16 residues long. In germline, CDR1 is MDHEN, CDR2 SYDVKM. Trimming removed 2 bases from V and 5 bases from J; junction bases left unmatched: 11.

The V gene is TRBV6-5, the J gene TRBJ2-2; D possibly uses TRBD1 or TRBD2 (5 bases each). Trimming stripped 5 bases from V and 6 bases from J, with 13 bases between. Germline assignment: CDR1 MNHEY and CDR2 SVGAGI. This CDR3 comprises 14 residues. The CDR3 bases are TGTGCCAGCAGTACAATACGGGACCCCGGGGAGCTGTTTTTT. Its translation: CASSTIRDPGELFF.

The chain recombines TRBV5-8 with TRBJ2-3; 8 bases line up with TRBD2. CDR3 length: 19 residues. Germline values: CDR1 SGHTS, CDR2 YDEGEE. Trimming took 4 bases from V and 2 from J; bases not matched to a gene: 18. The CDR3 DNA sequence: TGTGCCAGCAGCCACCCACTATCTGATGTAGCGGGAATCACAGATACGCAGTATTTT. It is translated as CASSHPLSDVAGITDTQYF.

This clone has just one count. The chain joins TRBV30 to TRBJ1-6; 7 bases match TRBD1. Germline-derived CDR1 and CDR2 are GTSNPN and SVGIG (reference sequence). CDR3 length: 13 amino acids. The junction had 8 bases not matched to a gene; V was cut back by 5 bases and J by 10 bases. The CDR3 region has the DNA TGTGCCTGGGAGAAGGGGGCGGGCTCACCCCTCCACTTT. Protein product: CAWEKGAGSPLHF. Full variable domain (remainder filled in from reference TRBV30 and TRBJ1-6): SQTIHQWPATLVQPVGSPLSLECTVEGTSNPNLYWYRQAAGRGLQLLFYSVGIGQISSEVPQNLSASRPQDRQFILSSKKLLLSDSGFYLCAWEKGAGSPLHFGNGTRLTVT.

This clone appeared once. The V gene is TRBV7-8, the J gene TRBJ2-3; 10 nucleotides line up with TRBD2. In germline, CDR1 is SGHVS, CDR2 FQNEAQ. V shed 6 bases, J shed 5 bases, and the junction held 8 bases outside the gene matches. CDR3 length: 15 amino acids. The CDR3 nucleotides are TGTGCCAGCAGATTACTAGCGGGGCAAGGAGATACGCAGTATTTT. It specifies CASRLLAGQGDTQYF.

This chain links TRBV28 with TRBJ1-1; possible D gene TRBD1, 5 bases. The CDR3 extends over 13 amino acids. Germline loops: CDR1 MDHEN, CDR2 SYDVKM. Trimming removed 7 bases at V and 2 bases at J, with 11 bases between. CDR3 nucleotides: TGTGCCAGCACCGCAGGGCCCAACACTGAAGCTTTCTTT. The encoded protein is CASTAGPNTEAFF. The full variable domain, its missing parts supplied by reference TRBV28 and TRBJ1-1, is DVKVTQSSRYLVKRTGEKVFLECVQDMDHENMFWYRQDPGLGLRLIYFSYDVKMKEKGDIPEGYSVSREKKERFSLILESASTNQTSMYLCASTAGPNTEAFFGQGTRLTVV.

The CDR3 sequence: CASIPTENTGELFF. In DNA, the CDR3 is TGTGCCAGCATTCCGACGGAGAACACCGGGGAGCTGTTTTTT. The J gene is TRBJ2-2, the V gene TRBV6-5; no firm D call. The V and J ends lost 7 bases and 1 base respectively, with 10 bases between them. The germline CDR1 and CDR2 sequences are MNHEY and SVGAGI. The CDR3 extends over 14 amino acids.

The chain has TRBV18 and TRBJ2-7, with unresolved D. CDR1 and CDR2 (germline): KGHSH, LQKENI. This CDR3 region has 15 residues. V gave up 2 bases and J gave up 0 bases, with 11 bases separating them. This CDR3 reads CASSPSQAGSYEQYF. DNA of the CDR3: TGTGCCAGCTCACCATCGCAGGCAGGCTCCTACGAGCAGTACTTC.

This chain links TRBV27 with TRBJ2-7; 7 nucleotides line up with TRBD1. Trimming took 10 bases from V and 2 from J; bases not matched to a gene: 20. Germline-derived CDR1 and CDR2 are MNHEY and SMNVEV (reference sequence). The CDR3 has 17 amino acids. As DNA, the CDR3 is TGTGCCAACTCACCCTTCATTCGACAGGGATCGCCCTACGAGCAGTACTTC. It yields the protein CANSPFIRQGSPYEQYF.

This clone has only one observation. The V gene is TRBV10-1, the J gene TRBJ2-3; a weak D match, TRBD2 (6 bases). Trimming removed 4 bases from V and 2 bases from J, with 16 bases in between. The CDR3 runs 16 residues. Germline CDR1 reads WNHNN; CDR2 reads SYGVQD (reference sequence). The CDR3 nucleotides are TGCGCCAGCAGTGGAAATCCTAGCGAGAACACAGATACGCAGTATTTT. Residues: CASSGNPSENTDTQYF.

V usage is TRBV28 and J usage is TRBJ2-2; D is unresolved. The CDR3 totals 13 residues. Germline assignment: CDR1 MDHEN and CDR2 SYDVKM. V lost 8 bases and J lost 1, with 8 bases in between. The CDR3 region is CASHFGNTGELFF. The CDR3 DNA reads TGTGCCAGCCATTTTGGGAACACCGGGGAGCTGTTTTTT.

V usage is TRBV28 and J usage is TRBJ1-5; 7 bases align to TRBD1. CDR1 and CDR2 from the germline V gene are MDHEN and SYDVKM. V shed 7 bases and J 3 bases; nucleotides not matched to a gene: 9. The CDR3 totals 15 residues. The chain's CDR3 is CASNPDREDNQPQHF. The CDR3 nucleotides are TGTGCCAGCAACCCCGACAGGGAGGACAATCAGCCCCAGCATTTT.

CDR3 DNA: TGTGCCAGCAGTCGGACTAGCGGGAGAGGGTATGAGCAGTTCTTC. Amino acid sequence: CASSRTSGRGYEQFF. This chain joins TRBV28 and TRBJ2-1, with 13 nucleotides matching TRBD2. This CDR3 comprises 15 residues. Losses at the gene ends were 5 bases for V and 8 bases for J; bases not matched to a gene: 6. Germline lookup yields CDR1 MDHEN and CDR2 SYDVKM.

The chain combines TRBV10-3 with TRBJ2-7, with a weak D call TRBD2 (6 bases). This CDR3 has 13 amino acids. The V end was cut by 0 bases, the J end by 12 bases, with 15 bases between. Per germline, CDR1 ENHRY and CDR2 SYGVKD. In DNA, the CDR3 is TGTGCCATCAGTGAGTCGTCGGGGGTCCCGTGGTACTTC. It is translated as CAISESSGVPWYF.

CDR3 sequence reads: CASSLAASNYGYTF. The CDR3 region has the DNA TGTGCCAGCAGCTTGGCGGCGAGCAACTATGGCTACACCTTC. The genes are TRBV5-4 and TRBJ1-2; D call uncertain. Trimming left V 0 bases short and J 2 bases short, with 8 bases between. CDR1 is SGHNT and CDR2 is YYREEE in the germline V gene (reference sequence). The CDR3 sequence is 14 residues long.

Details on this clone: One end of the junction fails to match germline, which may point to a read error. This sequence joins TRBV5-5 and TRBJ2-7; 10 nucleotides match TRBD2. The germline V gene has CDR1 SGHKS and CDR2 YYEKEE (reference sequence). This CDR3 has 15 residues. The CDR3 region is CASSQDNLAGDEQYF. CDR3 DNA: TGCGCCAGCAGCCAAGATAACCTAGCGGGAGACGAGCAGTACTTC.

In its sample, this clone was seen a few times. This chain links TRBV7-9 with TRBJ1-1, with 7 bases aligning to TRBD1. This CDR3 has 12 residues. With 6 bases clipped from V and 8 bases from J, the junction kept 6 bases outside the gene matches. The germline CDR1 and CDR2 sequences are SEHNR and FQNEAQ (reference sequence). The DNA for the CDR3 is TGTGCCAGCAGGGGGACAGCGGGAGAAGCTTTCTTT. Translation: CASRGTAGEAFF.